This T cell receptor (beta chain) was sequenced in a study of shared clonotypes between healthy human individuals (TCRdb year 2020). Concerning the study at large: Three men and a couple of women, aged 18 to 49 years, made up the cohort. Blood TCR repertoires of roughly five healthy adults were deeply sequenced to estimate repertoire size and the extent of clonotype sharing between individuals. For each donor, CD4 naive and CD4 memory were each given three plates, CD8 naive was given two plates, and CD8 memory was given one plate. Different laboratories and diverse techniques were used to prepare libraries and sequence TCR repertoires, to increase sequencing depth and limit assay-specific biases. Each donor's leukapheresis produced roughly between roughly 0.85 and 9.5 billion PBMCs.

Sequences LNHDA (CDR1) and SQIVND (CDR2) are obtained from the germline V gene (reference sequence). V drops 3 bases and J drops 0 bases, leaving 11 bases in between. CDR3 length: 15 amino acids, cysteine to phenylalanine. Just the 45-base CDR3 DNA is kept, in frame starting at base 1. TCR CDR3 regions were amplified from genomic DNA by multiplex PCR using the deep immunoSEQ assay. Extracted genomic DNA from each cell subset was spread evenly across all wells of several immunoSEQ 96-well plates, with each plate serving as a replicate. Each replicate PCR for sorted subsets received about 200 ng genomic DNA, equal to roughly 33,000 T cell genomes. Purified libraries were quantified with a Qubit 3.0 fluorometer, sized on a Bioanalyzer 2100, and re-quantified with the KAPA Library Quantification kit. Each immunoSEQ 96-well plate was sequenced on its own single-read 150-cycle Illumina NextSeq 550 flow cell. The study's processing was this. The immunoSEQ output contained only junctional sequences without quality scores, so filtering could not match that applied to full-length reads. To assign V/J genes and CDR3, sequences were annotated using PyIR, a Python wrapper for IgBLAST v1.9, with IMGT germline references. Reads with weak V/J assignments (E-value above 1e-6), missing CDR3, stop codons, out-of-frame junctions, or ambiguous translated residues were removed. A V3J clonotype was defined by an identical inferred V gene, J gene, and CDR3 amino acid sequence. The percentage overlap between two repertoires was calculated by dividing the number of shared unique clonotypes by the size of the smaller repertoire. Repertoire richness was assessed with RTK rarefaction, the Chao1 estimator, and Recon v2.1 estimates of unobserved clonotypes. Generation probabilities were computed with OLGA for all TCRbeta clonotypes obtained by the gDNA method from several donors. Imported from immuneACCESS, the table was reduced by TCRdb to in-frame sequences with V and J called. These copies leave out some clones; in studies compared against another copy, an unresolved V gene accounts for under half, and the cause of the remainder is not known. For V, J and clone size, that table is used; D and trimming come from the DNA. This sample is represented by 640,000 or so clones; roughly 70% of them were singletons. Jointly, the top ten make up 1.8% of the sample.

The donors were healthy, HIV-negative adults with no recently reported acute infections or vaccinations. All donors were Caucasian adults living in Nashville, Tennessee, USA. CD4+ T cells were enriched by magnetic negative selection; naive cells were then positively selected on CD45RA, and the negative fraction formed the memory subset. After blood collection by leukapheresis, PBMCs were isolated using Ficoll-Histopaque density gradient centrifugation and then cryopreserved in the vapor phase of liquid nitrogen. Analytical flow cytometry was used to check the purity and quantity of every magnetically sorted T cell population. From each sorted fraction, genomic DNA was isolated and quantified by UV absorbance on a Nanodrop 2000c. The full study reports these points: The small number of donors limited the genetic and exposure-history diversity represented. Rarefaction of sorted-subset datasets indicated incomplete sequencing despite the large sequencing depth. Only blood was sampled, and tissue TCR repertoires likely differ from those in blood. Based on pairwise subsampling, the degree of clonotype sharing among donors was expected to be affected by sequencing depth. Sharing across a few donors was observed for 4.5% to 6.5% of naive CD4, 3% to 4% of naive CD8, 2% to 2.5% of memory CD4, and approximately 0.41% of memory CD8 clonotypes. Naive subsets generally had larger estimated clonotype richness than memory subsets. Clonotypes shared by all four sorted-subset donors showed higher generation probabilities than non-shared clonotypes.

This clone was recorded only once. Its antigen is still unknown. Base quality data are lacking; no much larger clone is found one base away. The clonotype was recovered from a young woman in good health. Sequencing input: memory CD4+ T cells sorted from blood. The cell subset or site label on this specimen signifies: CD45RA-negative fraction. Here the chain combines TRBV19 and TRBJ1-1; TRBD1 could be the D gene, as 6 bases match. The DNA sequence is TGTGCCAGTAGTATCCGGGGGCCCATGAACACTGAAGCTTTCTTT. It translates to CASSIRGPMNTEAFF. With the rest looked up from the reference TRBV19 and TRBJ1-1 genes rather than sequenced, the full variable domain is DGGITQSPKYLFRKEGQNVTLSCEQNLNHDAMYWYRQDPGQGLRLIYYSQIVNDFQKGDIAEGYSVSREKKESFPLTVTSAQKNPTAFYLCASSIRGPMNTEAFFGQGTRLTVV.